This TCR beta chain was sequenced in a study of blood T cell repertoires in COVID-19. Study context: PBMCs, B-cell-depleted T cells, or T cells provided the cDNA or gDNA that made up the material.

In the authors' workflow: Counts of nucleated cells, estimated from reference gene primer amplification, were obtained. The method was immunoSEQ multiplex PCR; TCRdb's version includes in-frame clones alone and lacks a portion of them. D and trimming were read from the DNA, whereas the V and J calls and clone size are those reported in that table. The sample holds about 150,000 clones; 80% to 90% are singletons and the top ten take approximately 10%. Trimming at V came to 0 bases and at J to 9 bases, leaving 6 bases not matched to a gene. This CDR3 spans 15 amino acids. In germline, CDR1 is SEHNR, CDR2 FQNEAQ (reference sequence).

The J gene is TRBJ2-3, the V gene TRBV7-9; TRBD1 aligns across 10 bases. The sequence was collected from a woman aged 45-65 years with acute or convalescent COVID-19. Sample: peripheral blood. CDR3 residues: CASSLARGQGGTQYF. CDR3 sequence (DNA): TGTGCCAGCAGCTTAGCCCGCGGACAGGGGGGGACGCAGTATTTT.